This T cell receptor (beta chain) was obtained from a study of regulatory T cells in long-lasting Graves disease. Library construction for TCR beta used iRepertoire HTBI primers and Arm-PCR of CDR3 regions. One entry per CDR3 protein, called by TCRdb with MiXCR from the multiplex PCR reads. Among approximately 480,000 distinct CDR3 sequences listed, roughly 16% were seen once. Noted time point: newly diagnosed GD, antithyroid drugs for less than 3 months. Researchers made the TCR library from RNA that was extracted from PBMCs. V was shortened by 4 bases and J by 4 bases, with 11 bases between the two germline ends. CDR3 length equals 13 residues. Germline CDR1 reads ENHRY; CDR2 reads SYGVKD. This clonotype turned up a few times. This sample also appeared in a second study, on T cells in Graves' hyperthyroidism and ophthalmopathy.

The sample here was peripheral blood mononuclear cells (PBMCs), taken at new diagnosis, from a patient treated with antithyroid drugs. V and J are TRBV10-3 and TRBJ2-7; D is undetermined. The sequence was collected from a man aged 35-49 years with Graves disease. The CDR3 protein is CAISGSARYEQYF. The CDR3 bases are TGTGCCATCAGTGGGAGCGCGAGGTACGAGCAGTACTTC.